The clone carrying this T cell receptor beta chain showed up just once. The protocol was immunoSEQ multiplex PCR, while the TCRdb copy is restricted to in-frame clones and leaves out a portion. The data show tens of thousands of clones, with 85% to 90% seen just once and roughly 7% held by the top ten. The CDR3 loop spans 12 amino acids. The data were obtained in a study of blood T cell repertoires in COVID-19. Across the study: COVID-19 samples, acute and convalescent, were from the United States, Italy and Spain.

The rearrangement links TRBV21-1 to TRBJ2-7; the table's D call TRBD2 went unverified against the DNA. TRBV21-1 is flagged as a pseudogene. This TCR came from a man aged 50 to 59 with active COVID-19. The sample comprised peripheral blood. CDR3 residues: CASSKGNGSQYV. The CDR3 nucleotides are TGTGCCAGCAGCAAAGGGAACGGGAGTCAGTACGTC.